Described below is a single T cell receptor beta chain sequence and its context. Its target is unknown. The 5'RACE method, run with constant-segment primers, produced TCR alpha and TCR beta cDNA libraries (carrying sample barcodes and UMIs). TCRdb reprocessed the 5' RACE reads via MiXCR and lists one record per CDR3 protein. In the table there are tens of thousands of distinct CDR3 sequences, 10% to 15% of which are singletons. The sample is drawn from a study of T-cell memory formation after mild COVID-19. Study-wide context: Clusters of TCRs were largely donor specific. Study-level results: Some clones that responded were present in memory (sampled pre-infection), which suggests cross-reactive memory joined. Clones that got smaller from day 15 to 85 had even CD4/CD8, while clones growing later tipped toward CD4+.

The CDR3 sequence is 13 residues long. Germline assignment: CDR1 SGHVS and CDR2 FQNEAQ. V was trimmed by 6 bases and J by 2 bases, leaving 11 bases between them. Sequencing was carried out using PBMCs or a T cell subset sorted from them (not recorded which). The chain couples TRBV7-8 to TRBJ2-7, with D tentatively TRBD1 or TRBD2 (5 bases each). This sequence originates from an adult woman who had mild COVID-19 (a few samples of this study predate the infection). Cell type and time point are not known. CDR3 amino acids: CASSIRGPYEQYF. CDR3 coding DNA: TGTGCCAGCAGTATCCGGGGCCCCTACGAGCAGTACTTC.